Shown below are 9 T cell receptor beta chains from a single sample sequenced in a study of regulatory T cells in long-lasting Graves disease. Construction of the TCR beta libraries employed iRepertoire HTBI primers in conjunction with Arm-PCR of CDR3 regions. TCRdb reprocessed the multiplex PCR reads with MiXCR, giving one entry per CDR3 protein. The data hold hundreds of thousands of distinct CDR3 sequences, with 16% observed a single time. Time point indicated: newly diagnosed GD, antithyroid drugs for less than 3 months. RNA extracted from PBMCs served as the sequencing template. These sequences were also reported in another study, on T cells in Graves' hyperthyroidism and ophthalmopathy.

The starting material was peripheral blood mononuclear cells (PBMCs), obtained at new diagnosis, from a patient treated with antithyroid drugs. The receptors derive from a man between 40 and 49 years old with Graves disease.

This clonotype came up many times. A junction end diverges from the germline sequence, so it may reflect a read error. The chain recombines TRBV2 with TRBJ1-1; D might be TRBD1 (6 bases). The CDR3 runs 11 residues. Germline CDR1 SNHLY, CDR2 FYNNEI. CDR3 sequence: CASREDREAFF. DNA for the CDR3: TGTGCCAGCAGGGAAGACAGGGAAGCTTTCTTT.

This clonotype has a count of ten or more. The chain carries TRBV11-2 and TRBJ1-3, with D unresolved. Germline-derived CDR1 and CDR2 are SGHAT and FQNNGV. CDR3 size: 16 residues. V shed 2 bases and J shed 0 bases, with 11 bases lying between them. The DNA of the CDR3 is TGTGCCAGCAGCTTAAGGGCAGACAACTCTGGAAACACCATATATTTT. Translating it yields CASSLRADNSGNTIYF.

This clonotype was detected many times. V and J are TRBV6-2 or TRBV6-3 and TRBJ1-5; D call uncertain. Trimming removed 0 bases at V and 6 bases at J, with 3 bases between. The CDR3 consists of 12 residues. Per germline, CDR1 MNHEY and CDR2 SVGEGT. CDR3 coding DNA: TGTGCCAGCAGTTACTCGACTCAGCCCCAGCATTTT. This sequence encodes CASSYSTQPQHF.

This clonotype appeared many times. The chain couples TRBV12-5 to TRBJ2-1, with 12 nucleotides matching TRBD2. The CDR3 totals 15 residues. Trimming cost V 5 bases and J 7 bases; bases outside gene matches: 6. Germline V gives CDR1 LGHNT, CDR2 FRNRAP. The CDR3 region has the DNA TGTGCTAGTGGTCCCGGGACTAGCGGGTCGAATGAGCAGTTCTTC. Translation gives CASGPGTSGSNEQFF.

There are many counts of this clonotype. The chain joins TRBV11-3 to TRBJ1-1; unclear D gene. The CDR3 contains 15 residues. Germline CDR1 and CDR2: SGHNT and YENEEA. V shed 0 bases and J shed 1 base, with 9 bases lying between them. CDR3 in amino acids: CASSLEASQNTEAFF. The CDR3, as DNA: TGTGCCAGCAGCTTAGAGGCCAGCCAGAACACTGAAGCTTTCTTT.

The table lists this clonotype with a few counts. V and J are TRBV28 and TRBJ1-5; D remains ambiguous. This CDR3 region has 13 residues. The germline V and J ends were trimmed by 6 bases and 1 base, with 7 bases remaining between them. Germline V gene lookup returns CDR1 MDHEN and CDR2 SYDVKM. CDR3 nucleotides: TGTGCCAGCAGAGGCGGAAGCAATCAGCCCCAGCATTTT. Residues: CASRGGSNQPQHF. Complete variable domain (other parts from reference TRBV28 and TRBJ1-5): DVKVTQSSRYLVKRTGEKVFLECVQDMDHENMFWYRQDPGLGLRLIYFSYDVKMKEKGDIPEGYSVSREKKERFSLILESASTNQTSMYLCASRGGSNQPQHFGDGTRLSIL.

The table lists this clonotype with many counts. The gene calls are TRBV7-9 and TRBJ2-7; the D is unclear. This CDR3 spans 15 amino acids. Germline CDR1 reads SEHNR; CDR2 reads FQNEAQ (reference sequence). The V end lost 2 bases, the J end lost 2 bases, and 13 bases lay between the germline ends. The CDR3 loop is CASSLPAAGAYEQYF. For the CDR3, the DNA is TGTGCCAGCAGCTTACCCGCCGCTGGGGCCTACGAGCAGTACTTC.

In DNA form, the CDR3 reads TGTGCCAGCAGCCCAGTGGAGGTTTACAATGAGCAGTTCTTC. Translating gives CASSPVEVYNEQFF. The V call is TRBV9, the J call TRBJ2-1; TRBD2 might be the D (5 bases). CDR3 length: 14 amino acids. With 4 bases removed from V and 4 bases from J, the gap between germline ends came to 12 bases. Germline V gene data show CDR1 as SGDLS and CDR2 as YYNGEE. The complete variable domain, with remaining parts taken from reference TRBV9 and TRBJ2-1, reads DSGVTQTPKHLITATGQRVTLRCSPRSGDLSVYWYQQSLDQGLQFLIQYYNGEERAKGNILERFSAQQFPDLHSELNLSSLELGDSALYFCASSPVEVYNEQFFGPGTRLTVL.

The rearrangement links TRBV20-1 to TRBJ2-5; weak D call: TRBD1 (6 bases). V was clipped by 6 bases and J by 1 base, with 12 bases between them. Germline values: CDR1 DFQATT, CDR2 SNEGSKA (reference sequence). The CDR3 has 13 amino acids. CDR3 loop: CSATDRSQETQYF. In DNA form, the CDR3 reads TGCAGTGCCACCGACAGGTCCCAAGAGACCCAGTACTTC.